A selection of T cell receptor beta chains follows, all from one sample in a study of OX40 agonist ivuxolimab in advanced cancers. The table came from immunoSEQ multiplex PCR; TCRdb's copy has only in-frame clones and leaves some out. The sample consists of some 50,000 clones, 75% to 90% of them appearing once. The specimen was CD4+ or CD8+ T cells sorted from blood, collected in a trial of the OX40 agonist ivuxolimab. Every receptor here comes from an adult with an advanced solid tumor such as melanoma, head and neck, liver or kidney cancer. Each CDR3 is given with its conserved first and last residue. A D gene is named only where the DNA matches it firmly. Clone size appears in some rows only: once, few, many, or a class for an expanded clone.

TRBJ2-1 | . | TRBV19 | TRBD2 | CASSERGGNRNEQFF | TGTGCCAGTAGTGAGCGGGGGGGCAATAGAAATGAGCAGTTCTTC
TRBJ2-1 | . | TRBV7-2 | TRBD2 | CASSLGPAGAYNEQFF | TGTGCCAGCAGCTTAGGCCCCGCGGGAGCCTACAATGAGCAGTTCTTC
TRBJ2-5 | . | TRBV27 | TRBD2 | CASSLGLAGWETQYF | TGTGCCAGCTCCCTGGGACTAGCGGGATGGGAGACCCAGTACTTC
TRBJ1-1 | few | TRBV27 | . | CASSLGGVSTEAFF | TGTGCCAGCAGTTTAGGGGGAGTGAGCACTGAAGCTTTCTTT
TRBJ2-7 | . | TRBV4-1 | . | CASSQGSTLSYEQYF | TGCGCCAGCAGCCAAGGATCTACCCTCTCCTACGAGCAGTACTTC
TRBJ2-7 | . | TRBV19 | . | CASSPGDDWYEQYF | TGTGCCAGTAGTCCCGGGGACGACTGGTACGAGCAGTACTTC
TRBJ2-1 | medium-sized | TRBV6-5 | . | CASSSLAVSYNEQFF | TGTGCCAGCAGTTCTCTAGCAGTCTCCTACAATGAGCAGTTCTTC
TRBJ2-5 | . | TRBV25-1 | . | CASSEKTQGERETQYF | TGTGCCAGCAGTGAAAAGACCCAGGGAGAGAGGGAGACCCAGTACTTC
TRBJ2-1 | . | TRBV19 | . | CASSIRVYNEQFF | TGTGCCAGTAGTATACGGGTCTACAATGAGCAGTTCTTC
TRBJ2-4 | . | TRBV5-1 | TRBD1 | CASSFWTGPKNIQYF | TGCGCCAGCAGCTTTTGGACAGGGCCCAAAAACATTCAGTACTTC
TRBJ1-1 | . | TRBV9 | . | CASSVSGNTEAFF | TGTGCCAGCAGCGTTTCCGGGAACACTGAAGCTTTCTTT
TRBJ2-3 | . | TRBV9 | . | CASSVWAGTDTQYF | TGTGCCAGCAGCGTATGGGCAGGCACAGATACGCAGTATTTT
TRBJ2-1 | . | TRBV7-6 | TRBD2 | CASSLVGGSNEQFF | TGTGCCAGCAGCTTAGTAGGCGGGAGCAATGAGCAGTTCTTC
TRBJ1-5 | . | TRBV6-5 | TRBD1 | CASRPGQLSNQPQHF | TGTGCCAGCAGGCCGGGACAGCTTAGCAATCAGCCCCAGCATTTT